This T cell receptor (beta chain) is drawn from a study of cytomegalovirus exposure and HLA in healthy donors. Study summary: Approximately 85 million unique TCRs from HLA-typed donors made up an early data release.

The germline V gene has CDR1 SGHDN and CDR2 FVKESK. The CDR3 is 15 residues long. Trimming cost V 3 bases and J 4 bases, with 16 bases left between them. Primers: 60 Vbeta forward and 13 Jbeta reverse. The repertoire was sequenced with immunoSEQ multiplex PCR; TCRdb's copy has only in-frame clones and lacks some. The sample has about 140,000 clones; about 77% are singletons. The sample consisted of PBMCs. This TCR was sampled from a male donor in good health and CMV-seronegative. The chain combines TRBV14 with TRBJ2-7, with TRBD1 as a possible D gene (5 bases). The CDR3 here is CASSHSQVGSYEQYF. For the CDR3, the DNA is TGTGCCAGCAGCCACTCACAGGTAGGATCGTACGAGCAGTACTTC.